This T cell receptor beta chain stems from a study of blood T cell repertoires in COVID-19. Looking at the study overall: COVID-19 samples, acute and convalescent, were from the United States, Italy and Spain. Sample material is recorded as cDNA or gDNA derived from T cells, B-cell-depleted T cells, or PBMCs.

CDR3 length: 16 amino acids. In germline, CDR1 is SGHRS, CDR2 YFSETQ. With V trimmed by 0 bases and J by 4 bases, 6 bases remained unmatched. As handled by the study authors: Estimation of nucleated cell counts relied on the amplification of reference gene primers. Produced via immunoSEQ multiplex PCR; TCRdb's table is partial and in-frame only. That table gives V, J and clone size, and the DNA gave D and trimming. The sample lists roughly 250,000 clones, approximately 90% occurring once. The receptor was isolated from a woman in her forties who had recovered from COVID-19. The rearrangement joins TRBV5-1 to TRBJ2-1, with TRBD2 identical over 8 bases. The sample taken for sequencing was peripheral blood. The CDR3 bases are TGCGCCAGCAGCTTGGGGAAATCTAGCGGGTACAATGAGCAGTTCTTC. This encodes CASSLGKSSGYNEQFF.